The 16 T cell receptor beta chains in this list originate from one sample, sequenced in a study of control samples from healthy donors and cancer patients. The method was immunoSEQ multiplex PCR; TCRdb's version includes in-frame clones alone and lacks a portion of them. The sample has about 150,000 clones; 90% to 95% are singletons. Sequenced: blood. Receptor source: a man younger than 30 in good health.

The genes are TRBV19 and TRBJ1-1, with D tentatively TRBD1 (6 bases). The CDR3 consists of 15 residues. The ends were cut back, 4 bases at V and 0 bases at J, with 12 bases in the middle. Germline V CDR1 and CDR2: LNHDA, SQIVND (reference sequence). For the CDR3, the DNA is TGTGCCAGTAGTAGTTACAGGGTTATGAACACTGAAGCTTTCTTT. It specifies CASSSYRVMNTEAFF.

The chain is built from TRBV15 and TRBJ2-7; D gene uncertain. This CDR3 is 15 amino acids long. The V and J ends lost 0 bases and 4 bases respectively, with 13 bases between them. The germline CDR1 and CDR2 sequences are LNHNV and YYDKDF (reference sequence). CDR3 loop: CATSREGRPPYEQYF. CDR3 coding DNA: TGTGCCACCAGCAGAGAGGGTCGACCCCCTTACGAGCAGTACTTC.

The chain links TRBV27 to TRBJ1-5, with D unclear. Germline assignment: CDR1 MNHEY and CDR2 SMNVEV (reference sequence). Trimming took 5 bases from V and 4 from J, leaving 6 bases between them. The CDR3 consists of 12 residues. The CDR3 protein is CASSPPNQPQHF. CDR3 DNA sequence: TGTGCCAGCAGTCCCCCTAATCAGCCCCAGCATTTT.

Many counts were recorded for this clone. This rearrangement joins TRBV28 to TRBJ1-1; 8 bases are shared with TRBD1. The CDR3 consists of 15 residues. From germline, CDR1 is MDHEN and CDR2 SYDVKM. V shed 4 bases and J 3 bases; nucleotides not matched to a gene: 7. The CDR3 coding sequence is TGTGCCAGCAGTTACCCTCCGACAGGGGACACTGAAGCTTTCTTT. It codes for CASSYPPTGDTEAFF.

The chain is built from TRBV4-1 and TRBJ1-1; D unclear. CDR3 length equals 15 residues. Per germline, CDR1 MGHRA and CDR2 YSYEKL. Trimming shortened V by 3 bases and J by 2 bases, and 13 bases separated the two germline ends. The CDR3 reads CASSQKIQKNTEAFF. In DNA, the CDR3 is TGCGCCAGCAGCCAGAAGATACAGAAAAACACTGAAGCTTTCTTT.

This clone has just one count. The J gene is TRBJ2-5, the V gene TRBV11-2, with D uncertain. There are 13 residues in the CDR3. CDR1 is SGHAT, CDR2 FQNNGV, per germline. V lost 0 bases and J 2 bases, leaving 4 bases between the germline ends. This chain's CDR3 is CASSLEQQETQYF. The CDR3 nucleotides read TGTGCCAGCAGCTTAGAGCAGCAAGAGACCCAGTACTTC.

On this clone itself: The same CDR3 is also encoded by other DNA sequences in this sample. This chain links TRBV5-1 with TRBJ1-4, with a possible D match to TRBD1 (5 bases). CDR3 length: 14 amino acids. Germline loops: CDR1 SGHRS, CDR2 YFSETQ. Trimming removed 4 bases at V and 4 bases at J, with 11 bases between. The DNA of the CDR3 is TGCGCCAGCAGCAGGGACCGAGATAATGAAAAACTGTTTTTT. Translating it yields CASSRDRDNEKLFF.

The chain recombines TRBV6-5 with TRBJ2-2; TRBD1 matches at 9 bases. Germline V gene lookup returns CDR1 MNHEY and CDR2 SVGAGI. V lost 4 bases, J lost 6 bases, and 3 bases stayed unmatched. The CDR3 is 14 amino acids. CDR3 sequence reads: CASSWGQGAGELFF. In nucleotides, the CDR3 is TGTGCCAGCAGTTGGGGACAGGGTGCCGGGGAGCTGTTTTTT.

CDR3 amino acids: CATSLRNQPQHF. The CDR3, as DNA: TGTGCCACCTCTTTGCGCAATCAGCCCCAGCATTTT. The chain links TRBV10-3 to TRBJ1-5; D is unresolved. Per germline, CDR1 ENHRY and CDR2 SYGVKD. This CDR3 region has 12 residues. Trimming stripped 10 bases from V and 2 bases from J, with 9 bases between.

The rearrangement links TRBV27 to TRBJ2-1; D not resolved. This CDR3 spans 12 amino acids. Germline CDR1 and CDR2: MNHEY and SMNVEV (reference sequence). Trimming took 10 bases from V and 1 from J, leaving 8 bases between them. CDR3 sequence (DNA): TGTGCCACTGCGTTATCCTACAATGAGCAGTTCTTC. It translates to CATALSYNEQFF.

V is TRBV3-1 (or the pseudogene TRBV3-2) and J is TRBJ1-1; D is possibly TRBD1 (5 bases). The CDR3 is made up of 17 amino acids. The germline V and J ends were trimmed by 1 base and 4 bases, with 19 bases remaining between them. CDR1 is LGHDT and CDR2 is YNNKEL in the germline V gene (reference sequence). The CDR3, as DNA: TGTGCCAGCAGCCAAGGGAGGCAGGGCGGGCGAGGCACTGAAGCTTTCTTT. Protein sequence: CASSQGRQGGRGTEAFF.

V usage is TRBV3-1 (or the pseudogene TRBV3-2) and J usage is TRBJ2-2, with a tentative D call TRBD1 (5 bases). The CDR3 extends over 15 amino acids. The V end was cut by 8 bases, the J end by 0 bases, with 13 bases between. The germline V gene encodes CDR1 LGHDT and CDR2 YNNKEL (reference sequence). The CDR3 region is CASGQDWANTGELFF. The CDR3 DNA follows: TGTGCCAGCGGACAAGACTGGGCGAACACCGGGGAGCTGTTTTTT.

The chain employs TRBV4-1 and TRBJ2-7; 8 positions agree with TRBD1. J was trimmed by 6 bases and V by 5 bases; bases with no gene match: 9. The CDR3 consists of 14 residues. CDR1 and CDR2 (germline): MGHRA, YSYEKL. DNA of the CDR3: TGCGCCAGCAGCTTACGGACAGGGACGGGCGAGCAGTACTTC. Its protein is CASSLRTGTGEQYF.

The CDR3 DNA reads as TGTGCCAGCAGTTATGCCGGGACGGCGAACACTGAAGCTTTCTTT. This translates into CASSYAGTANTEAFF. This sequence joins TRBV6-5 and TRBJ1-1; tentatively, D is TRBD1 (5 bases). The CDR3 is 15 amino acids. Per germline, CDR1 MNHEY and CDR2 SVGAGI. Trimming pared 3 bases from V and 1 base from J, leaving 12 bases between.

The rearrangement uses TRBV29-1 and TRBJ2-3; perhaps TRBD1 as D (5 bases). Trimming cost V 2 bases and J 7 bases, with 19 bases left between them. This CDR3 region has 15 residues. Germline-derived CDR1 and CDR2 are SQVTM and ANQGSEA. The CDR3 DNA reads TGCAGCGTTGAAAGGCAGGGTGGGATAGAGTATACGCAGTATTTT. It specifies CSVERQGGIEYTQYF.

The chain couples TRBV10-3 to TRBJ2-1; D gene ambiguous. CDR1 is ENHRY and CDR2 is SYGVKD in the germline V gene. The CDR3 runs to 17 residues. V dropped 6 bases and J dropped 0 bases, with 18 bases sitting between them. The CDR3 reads CAISPNRAGSSYNEQFF. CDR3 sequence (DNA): TGTGCCATCAGCCCCAATAGAGCAGGTTCCTCCTACAATGAGCAGTTCTTC.